The 2 T cell receptor beta chains given below trace back to one sample, sequenced in a study of blood T cells in healthy people across ages. The second PCR ran about 6 to 11 cycles with a sample-barcoded 5' primer and J-beta primers. TCRdb reprocessed the 5' RACE reads with MiXCR, giving one entry per CDR3 protein. The sample carries just over 1 million distinct CDR3 sequences, 45% recorded once. Sequenced material: blood. Receptors originate from a woman aged 60 to 75 in good health.

This chain uses TRBV5-1 with TRBJ2-7; 8 bases map to TRBD1. With 4 bases clipped from V and 0 bases from J, the junction kept 12 bases outside the gene matches. The CDR3 totals 17 residues. Germline CDR1 and CDR2: SGHRS and YFSETQ. The CDR3 bases are TGCGCCAGCAGCCACGCCGCCGGGACAGGAAGCTCCTACGAGCAGTACTTC. It encodes CASSHAAGTGSSYEQYF.

The chain links TRBV6-6 to TRBJ1-1, with a tentative D call TRBD1 (6 bases). V gave up 6 bases and J gave up 3 bases, with 14 bases separating them. The CDR3 spans 14 residues. Germline V gene data show CDR1 as MNHNY and CDR2 as SVGAGI (reference sequence). For the CDR3, the DNA is TGTGCCAGCAGCGACAGGTCAAGTGACACTGAAGCTTTCTTT. It translates to CASSDRSSDTEAFF.